This paragraph covers one T cell receptor beta chain sequence. Per the original methods: Reference gene primer amplification gave nucleated cell count estimates. Some clones are missing from TCRdb's copy, which holds only in-frame ones; the method was immunoSEQ multiplex PCR. Clone size and V and J calls were adopted from that table, with D and trimming inferred from the DNA. Of a few hundred thousand clones listed, 84% are singletons. J gave up 4 bases and V 4 bases, and 3 bases lay outside the gene matches. The length of the CDR3 is 15 residues. The germline V gene has CDR1 SGHAT and CDR2 FQNNGV. These data are taken from a study of blood T cell repertoires in COVID-19. Study in general: Samples of COVID-19 (acute and convalescent) were obtained from the United States, Italy and Spain. The analysed material was cDNA or gDNA that came from T cells, B-cell-depleted T cells, or PBMCs.

Source material: peripheral blood. This sequence joins TRBV11-2 and TRBJ2-5; 13 bases are a match to TRBD2. The TCR originated in a middle-aged man with active or convalescent COVID-19. Here the CDR3 DNA reads TGTGCCAGCAGCTCCGGGACTAGCGGGGCAGAGACCCAGTACTTC. Residues: CASSSGTSGAETQYF.